This TCR beta chain was captured in a study of blood T cell repertoires in COVID-19. Here immunoSEQ multiplex PCR was the method, and the copy in TCRdb shows in-frame clones only, minus some. The sample shows around 160,000 clones, approximately 86% of them seen only once. This clone was seen a handful of times. Participants reported their clinical history, and cohort assignment relied on those reports. From germline, CDR1 is SGHTA and CDR2 FQGNSA. The CDR3 extends over 16 amino acids. V lost 3 bases to trimming and J lost 1 base; unmatched junction nucleotides: 4. V usage is TRBV7-2 and J usage is TRBJ2-2, with 8 nucleotides matching TRBD2. The source material was PBMCs or T cells enriched from blood (not recorded which). This TCR derives from a woman aged 40 to 50 who had been exposed to COVID-19. CDR3 DNA sequence: TGTGCCAGCAGCTTTCCTAGCGGGTTGAACACCGGGGAGCTGTTTTTT. It codes for CASSFPSGLNTGELFF.